This T cell receptor beta chain was recovered during a study of blood T cells in healthy people across ages. Overall study: Researchers report that template switching captured about one barcoded beta molecule per two T cells.

A sample-barcoded 5' primer and a J-beta primer mix were used in a second PCR of roughly 6 to 12 cycles. TCRdb reprocessed the 5' RACE reads with MiXCR, giving one entry per CDR3 protein. The sample carries 750,000 to 950,000 distinct CDR3 sequences, about 55% recorded once. Comment on this clonotype: As yet, its antigen is unknown.

Donors were systemically healthy Caucasian individuals from Russia aged 6 to 90 years. General study results and limits: Naive CD4+ cell counts and diversity both ran higher in long-lived than in aged donors. Diversity of TCR beta per million T cells declined in a roughly linear way with age.

Germline values: CDR1 DFQATT, CDR2 SNEGSKA (reference sequence). CDR3 length: 14 amino acids. The V and J ends lost 1 base and 4 bases respectively, with 12 bases between them. The receptor comes from a man older than 75 in good health. The specimen was blood. The rearrangement links TRBV20-1 to TRBJ2-3; D could derive from TRBD1 or TRBD2 (6 bases each). This CDR3 reads CSARAGAGADTQYF. The CDR3 DNA follows: TGCAGTGCTAGAGCGGGGGCTGGCGCAGATACGCAGTATTTT.